The rows below give T cell receptor beta chains drawn from one sample of a study of graft-versus-host responses after intestinal transplantation. These TCRs are of unknown antigen specificity. Profiled with immunoSEQ multiplex PCR; TCRdb holds only in-frame clones, not every one. Of about 85,000 clones listed, 75% to 95% are singletons. The starting material was unstimulated CD8+ T cells sorted from spleen or lymph node cells, obtained before transplant. Receptor source: a human donor who was the organ donor for an intestinal transplant. Each CDR3 is given with its conserved first and last residue. A D gene is named only where the DNA matches it firmly. The size of a clone is reported for some rows only, either as once, few or many, or as a class for expanded clones.

J gene,V gene,D gene,clone size,CDR3 DNA,CDR3 protein
TRBJ2-6,TRBV19,TRBD1,.,TGTGCCAGTAGTGACCTCTACAGGGGGTCTGGGGCCAACGTCCTGACTTTC,CASSDLYRGSGANVLTF
TRBJ2-7,TRBV11-2,.,.,TGTGCCAGCAGCCAGCAGGGAGGCGGAGACTACGAGCAGTACTTC,CASSQQGGGDYEQYF
TRBJ1-2,TRBV13,TRBD1,.,TGTGCCAGCAGCTGGGGCACGACCGGGACAGGGGATCTATCTCCCTATGGCTACACCTTC,CASSWGTTGTGDLSPYGYTF
TRBJ2-1,TRBV6-5,TRBD2,.,TGTGCCAGCAATGCGGGGGGGACCCTCTACAATGAGCAGTTCTTC,CASNAGGTLYNEQFF
TRBJ1-5,TRBV5-6,.,.,TGTGCCAGCAGCTCGTTCAATCAGCCCCAGCATTTT,CASSSFNQPQHF
TRBJ2-7,TRBV11-2,.,.,TGTGCCAGCAGACCCGTAGGTGTCTGGCCTACCCCCGAGCAGTACTTC,CASRPVGVWPTPEQYF
TRBJ1-2,TRBV6-5,.,.,TGTGCCAGCAGTTACTTGGGGGGATACTATGGCTACACCTTC,CASSYLGGYYGYTF
TRBJ2-3,TRBV5-6,.,.,TGTGCCAGCAGCTTGGACCCCCCTTCTAGCACAGATACGCAGTATTTT,CASSLDPPSSTDTQYF
TRBJ2-7,TRBV9,.,.,TGTGCCAGCAGCGTTGGCGTTTCCTACGAGCAGTACTTC,CASSVGVSYEQYF
TRBJ2-5,TRBV9,.,.,TGTGCCAGCAGCGTAACAGGGGAGGGTGGGGAGACCCAGTACTTC,CASSVTGEGGETQYF
TRBJ2-7,TRBV4-1,.,.,TGCGCCAGCAGCCAAGAAGGAGACTACGAGCAGTACTTC,CASSQEGDYEQYF
TRBJ1-1,TRBV28,.,.,TGTGCCAGCAGTTTACGAGGCCACCTGAACACTGAAGCTTTCTTT,CASSLRGHLNTEAFF
TRBJ1-6,TRBV4-1,.,.,TGCGCCAGCAGCCAACAGGCCACAGGGAATTCACCCCTCCACTTT,CASSQQATGNSPLHF
TRBJ2-5,TRBV7-3,TRBD2,.,TGTGCCAGCAGCTCCGGACTAGCGGGAGAGACCCAGTACTTC,CASSSGLAGETQYF
TRBJ2-5,TRBV28,.,.,TGTGCCAGCAGTAAAGGGACCCAGGGGTGGGGGGAGACCCAGTACTTC,CASSKGTQGWGETQYF
TRBJ2-7,TRBV15,TRBD2,.,TGTGCCACCAGCAGAGGATGGTATTTAACAGGGACAGCGGGGGGGTCCTACGAGCAGTACTTC,CATSRGWYLTGTAGGSYEQYF
TRBJ1-4,TRBV7-9,TRBD1,.,TGTGCCAGCAGCTCCGGGACAGTACTACGACCCACTAATGAAAAACTGTTTTTT,CASSSGTVLRPTNEKLFF
TRBJ2-1,TRBV25-1,.,once,TGTGCCAGCAGTCCAGGGGTTATGGCACAGGAGCAGTTCTTC,CASSPGVMAQEQFF
TRBJ2-1,TRBV6-6,.,.,TGTGCCAGCAGTTATCGGGACACTCACGACAATGAGCAGTTCTTC,CASSYRDTHDNEQFF
TRBJ2-7,TRBV21-1,.,.,TGTGCCAGCTGTGGGAGTTACGAGCAGTACTTC,CASCGSYEQYF
TRBJ2-7,TRBV10-2,.,.,TGCGCCAGCAGTGAGTCGCGGCTCTCCTACGAGCAGTACTTC,CASSESRLSYEQYF
TRBJ1-5,TRBV6-6,.,.,TGTGCCAGCAGTACCCAGGGTGCGATAAGCAATCAGCCCCAGCATTTT,CASSTQGAISNQPQHF
TRBJ2-6,TRBV28,.,.,TGTGCCAGCAGTTTTACCACGCCGTGGAGGGACATTCGAATCTCTGGGGCCAACGTCCTGACTTTC,CASSFTTPWRDIRISGANVLTF
TRBJ2-3,TRBV7-6,.,.,TGTGCCAGCAGCCGATGGTCCGGGGCAGATACGCAGTATTTT,CASSRWSGADTQYF
TRBJ1-2,TRBV19,.,.,TGTGCCAGTAGTAGGACACCGGGAGCCCCTAACTATGGCTACACCTTC,CASSRTPGAPNYGYTF
TRBJ2-2,TRBV27,.,.,TGTGCCAGCAGTTCCGCCTGGGAGAACACCGGGGAGCTGTTTTTT,CASSSAWENTGELFF
TRBJ2-1,TRBV14,TRBD1,.,TGTGCCAGCAGCCCGCTTGGGGAGACAGGGCGCCTTAATGAGCAGTTCTTC,CASSPLGETGRLNEQFF
TRBJ2-2,TRBV9,TRBD1,.,TGTGCCAGCAGCCCCAGGACAGGGAACACCGGGGAGCTGTTTTTT,CASSPRTGNTGELFF
TRBJ1-5,TRBV6-1,.,.,TGTGCCAGCAGTGAAGGTGTCTTCTCTGAGCCCCAGCATTTT,CASSEGVFSEPQHF
TRBJ2-7,TRBV6-5,.,.,TGTGCCAGCAGTTACGGCGGGGGCGGCTACGAGCAGTACTTC,CASSYGGGGYEQYF
TRBJ2-2,TRBV9,TRBD2,.,TGTGCCAGCAGCTTAAGGGTAGCGGGAGATGACACCGGGGAGCTGTTTTTT,CASSLRVAGDDTGELFF
TRBJ2-5,TRBV5-1,TRBD2,once,TGCGCCAGCGGGACGGGGAGGGACGCGACCCAGTACTTC,CASGTGRDATQYF
TRBJ2-3,TRBV7-2,.,once,TGTGCCAGCAGCTTAGACGGGAGAGCAGATACGCAGTATTTT,CASSLDGRADTQYF
TRBJ2-5,TRBV2,.,.,TGTGCCAGCGGGGGAGAAGCAGGGGCGGACGAGACCCAGTACTTC,CASGGEAGADETQYF
TRBJ1-5,TRBV19,.,.,TGTGCCACCTCACATTCCACGGGGTGGAATCAGCCCCAGCATTTT,CATSHSTGWNQPQHF
TRBJ1-6,TRBV7-9,TRBD1,.,TGTGCCAGCGGGACAGCTAATTCACCCCTCCACTTT,CASGTANSPLHF
TRBJ2-7,TRBV7-8,.,.,TGTGCCAGCAGCTTAGCGGCCGAGAGGCACGAGCAGTACTTC,CASSLAAERHEQYF
TRBJ1-5,TRBV5-6,TRBD1,.,TGTGCCAGCAGCTGGAACAGGGGGACCCAGCATTTT,CASSWNRGTQHF
TRBJ1-1,TRBV7-9,.,.,TGTGCCAGCAGCTTTGGTCCGAACACTGAAGCTTTCTTT,CASSFGPNTEAFF
TRBJ2-3,TRBV2,.,.,TGTGCCAGCAGTGAAGCGGGGGCCTGGTACACAGATACGCAGTATTTT,CASSEAGAWYTDTQYF
TRBJ1-2,TRBV30,TRBD1,.,TGTGCCTGGAAGGGACAGCCCTATGGCTACACCTTC,CAWKGQPYGYTF
TRBJ2-7,TRBV6-1,.,.,TGTGCCATCCTGGAGTACTACGAGCAGTACTTC,CAILEYYEQYF
TRBJ2-1,TRBV5-1,TRBD2,.,TGCGCCACCAGTGCGGGGGAGAGCTCCTACAATGAGCAGTTCTTC,CATSAGESSYNEQFF
TRBJ2-5,TRBV13,.,.,TGTGCCAGCAGCCCGGCCATGAGAGAGGAGACCCAGTACTTC,CASSPAMREETQYF